This T cell receptor beta chain originates from a study of cytomegalovirus exposure and HLA in healthy donors. Study-level background: The same platform was used for the 90 to 150 validation repertoires as for the approximately 630 first-cohort repertoires, as reported in a later analysis. Study-level points and caveats: The investigators catalogued under 200 TCR beta chains as cytomegalovirus-associated. A few chains tied to CMV proved CMV antigen-specific in vitro.

Regarding this clone: The antigen remains unidentified.

While the first cohort had around 700 subjects, the donors belonged to the separate validation cohort of roughly 130 subjects. Produced via immunoSEQ multiplex PCR; TCRdb's table is partial and in-frame only. The sample has some 170,000 clones; around 87% are singletons. V was trimmed by 5 bases and J by 4 bases, leaving 19 bases between them. Germline V gene sequence: CDR1 SGHDT, CDR2 YYEEEE. The CDR3 loop spans 16 amino acids. The sequence derives from a woman younger than 45 in good health and CMV-seronegative. This sequence joins TRBV5-6 and TRBJ2-1; D gene ambiguous. The sample consisted of PBMCs. The CDR3 here is CASSRRKSELYNEQFF. CDR3 DNA sequence: TGTGCCAGCAGTCGCCGAAAATCCGAACTTTACAATGAGCAGTTCTTC.